Below, 27 T cell receptor beta chains from the same sample are listed, as sequenced in a study of Ad26.COV2.S vaccination and SARS-CoV-2 variants (dated by TCRdb to the early 2020s). Libraries were made using the immunoSEQ multiplex PCR assay. This is the immuneACCESS table as TCRdb keeps it, with only in-frame sequences that have V and J called. A part of the clones is gone; compared with another copy, unresolved V genes explain less than half, and the rest is unexplained. The sample records roughly 92,000 clones, more than 65% of which are singletons. The ten largest clones add up to more than 15% of the sample. Read against the paper, the sample's time point label means: individuals recovered from natural SARS-CoV-2 infection. Sequences were derived from peripheral blood, sampled after recovery from COVID-19. These TCRs come from a human donor who had recovered from COVID-19.

This sequence joins TRBV19 and TRBJ2-7; TRBD1 matches at 7 bases. Germline V gene data show CDR1 as LNHDA and CDR2 as SQIVND (reference sequence). This CDR3 has 14 amino acids. J lost 3 bases, V lost 3 bases, and 5 bases had no gene match. The CDR3 nucleotides are TGTGCCAGTAGTATTGCACAGGGGCGCTACGAGCAGTACTTC. Its translation is CASSIAQGRYEQYF.

The V gene is TRBV2, the J gene TRBJ2-5, with 10 nucleotides matching TRBD2. The germline V gene encodes CDR1 SNHLY and CDR2 FYNNEI. V lost 6 bases to trimming and J lost 0 bases; unmatched junction nucleotides: 4. The CDR3 is 15 residues long. For the CDR3, the DNA is TGTGCCAGCAGACAGACTAGCGGGTACCAAGAGACCCAGTACTTC. This translates into CASRQTSGYQETQYF.

The gene calls are TRBV10-3 and TRBJ2-2, with D unresolved. The CDR3 is 12 residues long. V lost 5 bases and J 9 bases, leaving 10 bases between the germline ends. Germline values: CDR1 ENHRY, CDR2 SYGVKD. CDR3 sequence reads: CAISPGSRELFF. CDR3 in DNA: TGTGCCATCAGTCCCGGTTCCAGGGAGCTGTTTTTT.

J is TRBJ1-4 and V is TRBV7-8; D not certain. Trimming pared 5 bases from V and 0 bases from J, leaving 10 bases between. There are 15 residues in the CDR3. Germline V lookup: CDR1 SGHVS, CDR2 FQNEAQ. The CDR3 protein is CASSDKGTTNEKLFF. The CDR3 DNA sequence: TGTGCCAGCAGCGACAAAGGAACAACTAATGAAAAACTGTTTTTT.

The chain combines TRBV6-5 with TRBJ1-1; D is ambiguous. Germline CDR1 and CDR2: MNHEY and SVGAGI. The CDR3 has 11 residues. V lost 8 bases, J lost 10 bases, and 14 bases lay in between. In DNA, the CDR3 is TGTGCCAGCGGGAGGGCTTCGGGAGCTTTCTTT. As protein: CASGRASGAFF.

The chain carries TRBV7-2 and TRBJ2-1, with 7 positions matching TRBD2. Trimming cost V 1 base and J 9 bases; bases outside gene matches: 6. Per germline, CDR1 SGHTA and CDR2 FQGNSA. The CDR3 is 14 amino acids. The CDR3 DNA sequence: TGTGCCAGCAGCTTAGAATCATCGGGGGGTGAGCAGTTCTTC. Protein sequence: CASSLESSGGEQFF.

The J gene is TRBJ2-3, the V gene TRBV5-5, with D possibly being TRBD2 (6 bases). The germline gives CDR1 SGHKS, CDR2 YYEKEE (reference sequence). V was clipped by 0 bases and J by 6 bases, with 20 bases between them. This CDR3 is 17 amino acids long. Here the CDR3 DNA reads TGTGCCAGCAGCTTGGGTCGCTTAAGAGGTCGGGGGGATACGCAGTATTTT. It yields the protein CASSLGRLRGRGDTQYF.

The CDR3 coding sequence is TGTGCCAGCAGCCACATGGGACAGGGGGCTTCTGGGGCCAACGTCCTGACTTTC. It is translated as CASSHMGQGASGANVLTF. This chain joins TRBV14 and TRBJ2-6, with 12 positions matching TRBD1. The CDR3 covers 18 residues. Germline loops: CDR1 SGHDN, CDR2 FVKESK. J gave up 1 base and V 3 bases, and 4 bases lay outside the gene matches.

The CDR3 DNA sequence: TGTGCCAGCAGTGGAGGACTAGCGGGAGTAGAGACCCAGTACTTC. This codes for CASSGGLAGVETQYF. The rearrangement joins TRBV25-1 to TRBJ2-5, with 13 bases matching TRBD2. Germline lookup yields CDR1 MGHDK and CDR2 SYGVNS. This CDR3 is built from 15 residues. Trimming removed 4 bases from V and 4 bases from J; junction bases left unmatched: 3.

The J gene is TRBJ2-2, the V gene TRBV10-2; TRBD2 agrees at 8 bases. Germline CDR1 and CDR2: WSHSY and SAAADI. The CDR3 consists of 13 residues. V lost 8 bases, J lost 4 bases, and 3 bases stayed unmatched. Written as DNA, the CDR3 is TGCGCCAGCGTGGCGGGAGGCACCGGGGAGCTGTTTTTT. Its protein product is CASVAGGTGELFF.

Comments on this clone: Within the sample, other DNA sequences also encode this same CDR3. V usage is TRBV7-3 and J usage is TRBJ1-1; 7 nucleotides agree with TRBD1. This CDR3 is built from 13 residues. Trimming cost V 4 bases and J 4 bases; bases outside gene matches: 3. The V gene's germline CDR1 is SGHTA and CDR2 FQGTGA. Here the CDR3 reads CASSSQGGTEAFF. The DNA for the CDR3 is TGTGCCAGCAGCTCCCAGGGGGGCACTGAAGCTTTCTTT.

The chain recombines TRBV20-1 with TRBJ1-5; D ambiguous. Germline CDR1 DFQATT, CDR2 SNEGSKA (reference sequence). This CDR3 spans 15 amino acids. Between the trimmed V and J ends, which lost 3 bases and 2 bases, there was a span of 14 bases. CDR3 protein: CSASMGGGGNQPQHF. CDR3 bases: TGCAGTGCTAGTATGGGAGGTGGGGGCAATCAGCCCCAGCATTTT.

V usage is TRBV25-1 and J usage is TRBJ2-1; 8 positions match TRBD2. The germline V gene encodes CDR1 MGHDK and CDR2 SYGVNS. CDR3 size: 15 residues. Trimming cost V 1 base and J 5 bases; bases outside gene matches: 4. This CDR3 reads CASSESSGGNNEQFF. The CDR3 DNA sequence: TGTGCCAGCAGTGAATCAAGCGGGGGAAACAATGAGCAGTTCTTC. Complete variable domain (other parts from reference TRBV25-1 and TRBJ2-1): EADIYQTPRYLVIGTGKKITLECSQTMGHDKMYWYQQDPGMELHLIHYSYGVNSTEKGDLSSESTVSRIRTEHFPLTLESARPSHTSQYLCASSESSGGNNEQFFGPGTRLTVL.

CDR3 in DNA: TGTGCCAGCAGCCCTCGTTTGGGTTTTGACAATGAGCAGTTCTTC. This encodes CASSPRLGFDNEQFF. The chain has TRBV27 and TRBJ2-1; D remains unclear. The germline V gene encodes CDR1 MNHEY and CDR2 SMNVEV (reference sequence). Trimming took off 6 bases at V and 5 bases at J, with 17 bases between the two ends. The CDR3 consists of 15 residues.

CDR3 sequence (DNA): TGTGCCAGCAGCCCGGGGACAGGGGGTCTCTATGGCTACACCTTC. It translates to CASSPGTGGLYGYTF. This rearrangement joins TRBV27 to TRBJ1-2, with 11 bases aligning to TRBD1. The ends lost 6 bases at V and 4 bases at J; junction bases unmatched: 7. This CDR3 has 15 amino acids. CDR1 and CDR2 (germline): MNHEY, SMNVEV (reference sequence).

This chain connects TRBV21-1 to TRBJ1-3; TRBD1 is the table's D call, not checked against the DNA. TRBV21-1 constitutes a pseudogene. The CDR3 is 17 residues long. The CDR3 protein is CASSKNSERGSGNTIYF. The CDR3 nucleotides read TGTGCCAGCAGCAAAAACAGCGAAAGGGGCTCTGGAAACACCATATATTTT.

The rearrangement joins TRBV28 to TRBJ2-6; 7 bases fit TRBD1. V shed 7 bases, J shed 2 bases, and the junction held 5 bases outside the gene matches. CDR3 size: 15 residues. The V gene's germline CDR1 is MDHEN and CDR2 SYDVKM. The CDR3 DNA reads TGTGCCAGCACAATGCAGGGGGCTGGGGCCAACGTCCTGACTTTC. Translating it yields CASTMQGAGANVLTF.

The chain is built from TRBV5-1 and TRBJ2-5; D possibly uses TRBD1 or TRBD2 (5 bases each). This CDR3 has 14 amino acids. V gave up 4 bases and J gave up 5 bases, with 15 bases separating them. Per the germline V gene, CDR1 is SGHRS and CDR2 is YFSETQ. The CDR3 protein is CASSQWGGLETQYF. CDR3 nucleotides: TGCGCCAGCAGCCAATGGGGCGGGTTGGAGACCCAGTACTTC.

The chain links TRBV28 to TRBJ2-1; 7 positions agree with TRBD2. Germline CDR1 is MDHEN and CDR2 is SYDVKM. V trimming: 2 bases; J trimming: 9 bases; junction bases outside the gene matches: 7. The CDR3 totals 14 residues. The CDR3 protein is CASSLQTSVPEQFF. CDR3 coding DNA: TGTGCCAGCAGTTTACAAACTAGCGTTCCTGAGCAGTTCTTC.

This rearrangement joins TRBV5-6 to TRBJ2-3; maybe TRBD1 (9 bases). This CDR3 has 17 amino acids. Germline assignment: CDR1 SGHDT and CDR2 YYEEEE. V was trimmed by 4 bases and J by 1 base, leaving 19 bases between them. The CDR3 sequence: CASSPGGTGTGTDTQYF. The CDR3 nucleotides are TGTGCCAGCAGCCCGGGAGGGACAGGGACGGGCACAGATACGCAGTATTTT. The full variable domain, completed using reference TRBV5-6 and TRBJ2-3, is DAGVTQSPTHLIKTRGQQVTLRCSPKSGHDTVSWYQQALGQGPQFIFQYYEEEERQRGNFPDRFSGHQFPNYSSELNVNALLLGDSALYLCASSPGGTGTGTDTQYFGPGTRLTVL.

This clone has more than one count but fewer than ten. J is TRBJ2-3 and V is TRBV11-3, with 10 nucleotides matching TRBD1. V was clipped by 0 bases and J by 1 base; unmatched bases: 4. CDR3 length: 17 residues. Germline V gene sequence: CDR1 SGHNT, CDR2 YENEEA. The CDR3 here is CASSLETGTGGTDTQYF. In DNA, the CDR3 is TGTGCCAGCAGCTTAGAAACCGGGACAGGGGGCACAGATACGCAGTATTTT.

V and J are TRBV3-1 (or the pseudogene TRBV3-2) and TRBJ2-7; D is unresolved. The V end was cut by 1 base, the J end by 7 bases, with 8 bases between. This CDR3 region has 12 residues. Germline V gene data show CDR1 as LGHDT and CDR2 as YNNKEL (reference sequence). The CDR3 region is CASSQVGGEQYF. The CDR3 DNA reads TGTGCCAGCAGCCAAGTCGGCGGAGAGCAGTACTTC.

This clone was counted a few times. J is TRBJ2-1 and V is TRBV27; D possibly uses TRBD1 or TRBD2 (6 bases each). Between the trimmed V and J ends, which lost 2 bases and 2 bases, there was a span of 19 bases. The CDR3 sequence is 18 residues long. The germline CDR1 and CDR2 sequences are MNHEY and SMNVEV (reference sequence). The CDR3 protein is CASSLGMIGGLPYNEQFF. The DNA of the CDR3 is TGTGCCAGCAGTTTAGGGATGATTGGGGGGCTGCCCTACAATGAGCAGTTCTTC.

This clone was picked up one time. The V and J genes are TRBV11-2 and TRBJ2-5, with TRBD1 as a possible D gene (6 bases). Germline loops: CDR1 SGHAT, CDR2 FQNNGV. Trimming left V 3 bases short and J 2 bases short, with 10 bases between. The CDR3 covers 14 residues. The CDR3 DNA reads TGTGCCAGCAGCTTTTCCGGGACACAAGAGACCCAGTACTTC. Translated, it gives CASSFSGTQETQYF.

This clone was seen only a few times. The CDR3 DNA reads TGTGCCAGCAGCTTCCTACGGAGTGGGGGCGGCACAGATACGCAGTATTTT. It translates to CASSFLRSGGGTDTQYF. V gene TRBV5-4 combines with J gene TRBJ2-3; weak D call: TRBD1 (6 bases). Germline V lookup: CDR1 SGHNT, CDR2 YYREEE (reference sequence). The CDR3 length is 17 residues. Trimming cost V 2 bases and J 1 base, with 17 bases left between them.

The chain links TRBV19 to TRBJ1-4, with TRBD1 identical over 9 bases. V lost 5 bases, J lost 8 bases, and 3 bases stayed unmatched. The CDR3 has 13 residues. Germline V CDR1 and CDR2: LNHDA, SQIVND (reference sequence). In DNA, the CDR3 is TGTGCCAGTAGTCAGGACAGGGGCGAAAAACTGTTTTTT. Its protein product is CASSQDRGEKLFF.

This clone was detected once. The chain carries TRBV3-1 (or the pseudogene TRBV3-2) and TRBJ2-2; 12 positions agree with TRBD2. The CDR3 loop spans 18 amino acids. The junction had 7 bases not matched to a gene; V was cut back by 0 bases and J by 5 bases. Germline V gives CDR1 LGHDT, CDR2 YNNKEL (reference sequence). DNA for the CDR3: TGTGCCAGCAGCCAAGATCTAAGGACTAGCGGGACAACCGGGGAGCTGTTTTTT. Protein product: CASSQDLRTSGTTGELFF.